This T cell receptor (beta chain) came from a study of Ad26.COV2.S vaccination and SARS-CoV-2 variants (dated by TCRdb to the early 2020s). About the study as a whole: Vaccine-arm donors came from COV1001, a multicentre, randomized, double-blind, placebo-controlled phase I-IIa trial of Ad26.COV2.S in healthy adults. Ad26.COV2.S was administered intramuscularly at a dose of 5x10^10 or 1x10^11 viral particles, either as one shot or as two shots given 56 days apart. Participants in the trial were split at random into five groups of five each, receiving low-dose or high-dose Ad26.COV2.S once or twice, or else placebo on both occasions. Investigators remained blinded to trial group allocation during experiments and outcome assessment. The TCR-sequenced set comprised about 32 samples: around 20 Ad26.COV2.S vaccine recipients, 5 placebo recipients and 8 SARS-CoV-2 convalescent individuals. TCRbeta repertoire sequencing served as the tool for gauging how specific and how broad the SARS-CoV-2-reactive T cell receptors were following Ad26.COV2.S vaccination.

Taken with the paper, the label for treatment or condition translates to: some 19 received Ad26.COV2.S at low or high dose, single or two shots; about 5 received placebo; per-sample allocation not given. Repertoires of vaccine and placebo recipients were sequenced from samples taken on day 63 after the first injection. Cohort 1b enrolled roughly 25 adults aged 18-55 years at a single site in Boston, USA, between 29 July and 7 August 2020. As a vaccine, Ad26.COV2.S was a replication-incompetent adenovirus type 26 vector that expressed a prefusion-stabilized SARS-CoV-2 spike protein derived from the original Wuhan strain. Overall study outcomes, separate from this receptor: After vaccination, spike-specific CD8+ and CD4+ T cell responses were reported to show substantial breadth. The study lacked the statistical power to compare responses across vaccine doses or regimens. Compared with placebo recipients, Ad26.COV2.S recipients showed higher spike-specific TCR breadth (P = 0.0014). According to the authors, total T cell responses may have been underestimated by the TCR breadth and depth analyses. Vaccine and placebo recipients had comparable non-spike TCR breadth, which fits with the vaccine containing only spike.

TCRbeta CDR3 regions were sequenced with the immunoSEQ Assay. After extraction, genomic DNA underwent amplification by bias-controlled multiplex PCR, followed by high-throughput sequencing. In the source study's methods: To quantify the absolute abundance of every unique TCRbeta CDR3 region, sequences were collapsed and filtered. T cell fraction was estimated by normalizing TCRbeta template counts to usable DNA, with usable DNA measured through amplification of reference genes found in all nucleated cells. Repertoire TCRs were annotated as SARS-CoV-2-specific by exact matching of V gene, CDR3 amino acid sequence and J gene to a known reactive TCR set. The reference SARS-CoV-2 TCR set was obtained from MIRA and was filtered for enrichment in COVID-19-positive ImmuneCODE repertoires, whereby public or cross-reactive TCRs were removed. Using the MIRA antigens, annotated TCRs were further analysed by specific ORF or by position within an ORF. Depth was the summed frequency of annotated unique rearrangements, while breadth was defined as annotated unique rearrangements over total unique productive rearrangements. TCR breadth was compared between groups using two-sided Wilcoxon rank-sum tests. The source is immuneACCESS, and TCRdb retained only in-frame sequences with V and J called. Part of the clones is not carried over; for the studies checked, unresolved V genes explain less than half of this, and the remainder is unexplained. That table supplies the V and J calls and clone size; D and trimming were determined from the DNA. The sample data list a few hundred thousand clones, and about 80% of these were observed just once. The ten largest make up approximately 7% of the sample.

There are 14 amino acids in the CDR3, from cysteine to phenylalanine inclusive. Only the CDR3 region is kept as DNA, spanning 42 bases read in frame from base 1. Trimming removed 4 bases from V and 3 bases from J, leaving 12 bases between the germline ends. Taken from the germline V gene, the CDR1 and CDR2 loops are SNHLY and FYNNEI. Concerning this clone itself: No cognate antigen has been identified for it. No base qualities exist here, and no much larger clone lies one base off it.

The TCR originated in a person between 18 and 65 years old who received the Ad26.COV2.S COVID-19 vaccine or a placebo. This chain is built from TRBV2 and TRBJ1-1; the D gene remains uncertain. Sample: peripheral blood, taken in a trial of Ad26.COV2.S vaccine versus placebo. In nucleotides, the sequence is TGTGCCAGCAGTGGTAAGGACGGCTACACTGAAGCTTTCTTT. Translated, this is CASSGKDGYTEAFF. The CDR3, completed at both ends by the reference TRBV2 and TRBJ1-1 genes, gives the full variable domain EPEVTQTPSHQVTQMGQEVILRCVPISNHLYFYWYRQILGQKVEFLVSFYNNEISEKSEIFDDQFSVERPDGSNFTLKIRSTKLEDSAMYFCASSGKDGYTEAFFGQGTRLTVV.